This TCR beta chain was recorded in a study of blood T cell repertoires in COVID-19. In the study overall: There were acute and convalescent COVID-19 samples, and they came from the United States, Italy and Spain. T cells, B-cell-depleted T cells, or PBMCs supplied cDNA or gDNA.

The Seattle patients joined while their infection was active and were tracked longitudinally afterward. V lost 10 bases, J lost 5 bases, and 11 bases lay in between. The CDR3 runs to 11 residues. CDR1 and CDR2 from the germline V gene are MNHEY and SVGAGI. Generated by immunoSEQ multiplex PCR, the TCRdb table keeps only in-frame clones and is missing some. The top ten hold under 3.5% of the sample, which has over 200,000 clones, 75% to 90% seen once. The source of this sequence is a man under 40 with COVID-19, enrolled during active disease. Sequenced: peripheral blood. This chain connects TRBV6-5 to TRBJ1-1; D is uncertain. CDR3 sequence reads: CATAWATEAFF. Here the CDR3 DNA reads TGTGCCACCGCTTGGGCGACTGAAGCTTTCTTT.